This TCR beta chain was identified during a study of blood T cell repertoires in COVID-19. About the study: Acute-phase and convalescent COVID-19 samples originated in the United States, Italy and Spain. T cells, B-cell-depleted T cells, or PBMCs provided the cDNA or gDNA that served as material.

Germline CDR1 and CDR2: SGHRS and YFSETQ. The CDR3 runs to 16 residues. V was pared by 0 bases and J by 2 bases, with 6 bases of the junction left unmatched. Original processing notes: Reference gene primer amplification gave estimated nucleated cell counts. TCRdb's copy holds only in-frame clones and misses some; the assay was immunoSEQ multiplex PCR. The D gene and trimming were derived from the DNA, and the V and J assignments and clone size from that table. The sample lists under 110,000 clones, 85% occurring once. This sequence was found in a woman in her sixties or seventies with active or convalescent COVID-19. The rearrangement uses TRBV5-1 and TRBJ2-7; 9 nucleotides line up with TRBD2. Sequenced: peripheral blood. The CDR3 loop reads CASSLAIAGDPYEQYF. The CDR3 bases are TGCGCCAGCAGCTTGGCGATAGCGGGGGATCCCTACGAGCAGTACTTC.